Sequencing of this TCR beta chain was carried out in a study of glioma-infiltrating T cells after dendritic cell vaccination. Germline CDR1 and CDR2: MNHEY and SVGAGI. This CDR3 contains 14 residues. V shed 5 bases, J shed 1 base, and the junction held 5 bases outside the gene matches. Clones were sequenced by immunoSEQ multiplex PCR, and TCRdb holds only the in-frame ones, with some missing. Altogether tens of thousands of clones are present, roughly 90% being singletons, with the ten largest covering 3% to 3.5%. The rearrangement joins TRBV6-5 to TRBJ2-7; 7 bases fit TRBD1. The sequence was obtained from a human donor with glioblastoma. The material sequenced was blood, taken before dendritic cell vaccination. In DNA, the CDR3 is TGTGCCAGCAGTGCCGACAGGGTTTCCTACGAGCAGTACTTC. Translating gives CASSADRVSYEQYF.